Below, 4 T cell receptor beta chains from the same sample are listed, as sequenced in a study of beta chain features in type 1 diabetes. Study conclusions and caveats: Among all four CD4+ subsets, Type 1 diabetes patients had TCRB CDR3s that were moderately but significantly shorter.

The isolated RNA, all of it, was reverse transcribed, so expressed TCRB transcripts were what got sequenced. TCRdb's table, derived via immunoSEQ multiplex PCR, lists solely in-frame clones and lacks some. The data contain a few hundred thousand clones, approximately 13% of them singletons. No antigen has been identified for these receptors. Specimen: naive CD4+ T cells from blood. These receptors were obtained from a man between 25 and 39 years old with type 1 diabetes.

The V gene is TRBV18, the J gene TRBJ2-3; TRBD1 might be the D (5 bases). The germline V gene has CDR1 KGHSH and CDR2 LQKENI. The CDR3 has 15 residues. Trimming removed 1 base at V and 4 bases at J, with 12 bases between. CDR3 DNA: TGTGCCAGCTCACCACTCGGGCAGGGCCCAGATACGCAGTATTTT. Translation gives CASSPLGQGPDTQYF.

The chain couples TRBV9 to TRBJ2-1; TRBD2 matches at 8 bases. With 1 base clipped from V and 2 bases from J, the junction kept 8 bases outside the gene matches. Germline lookup yields CDR1 SGDLS and CDR2 YYNGEE. There are 17 residues in the CDR3. The CDR3 coding sequence is TGTGCCAGCAGCGTATACAGCGGGGGTAAGACCTACAATGAGCAGTTCTTC. Its translation is CASSVYSGGKTYNEQFF.

A few counts support this clone. This rearrangement joins TRBV6-6 to TRBJ2-4, with D unclear. Germline V CDR1 and CDR2: MNHNY, SVGAGI (reference sequence). Trimming cost V 2 bases and J 0 bases, with 11 bases left between them. This CDR3 is built from 16 residues. CDR3 residues: CASSYLGGRAKNIQYF. For the CDR3, the DNA is TGTGCCAGCAGTTACCTTGGCGGTCGAGCCAAAAACATTCAGTACTTC.

Here the CDR3 reads CASSPERRGNTIYF. The CDR3 bases are TGTGCCAGCAGTCCCGAGCGTCGCGGAAACACCATATATTTT. The V call is TRBV6-6, the J call TRBJ1-3; D ambiguous. This CDR3 spans 14 amino acids. The germline V and J ends were trimmed by 5 bases and 4 bases, with 12 bases remaining between them. Germline V gene lookup returns CDR1 MNHNY and CDR2 SVGAGI (reference sequence).